This TCR beta chain originates from a study of T cell responses to AZD1222 COVID-19 vaccine. Study-level findings and limits: The study identified only five to seven AZD1222 recipients as seropositive at baseline.

Clones were read by immunoSEQ multiplex PCR, and TCRdb kept only the in-frame ones, dropping some. The sample lists about 200,000 clones, about 94% seen once, with over 1.5% in the top ten. This clone was seen once. Its antigen is undetermined. The CDR3 is 12 residues long. V shed 8 bases, J shed 3 bases, and the junction held 4 bases outside the gene matches. This sequence was found in an adult who received the MenACWY meningococcal vaccine as a control. This chain connects TRBV12-3 or TRBV12-4 to TRBJ2-7; 7 nucleotides align to TRBD1. The sample in question was peripheral blood, obtained 28 days after the second dose of the MenACWY control vaccine. The CDR3 bases are TGTGCCAGCCGCCGGGACAGCTACGAGCAGTACTTC. It encodes CASRRDSYEQYF.